The 26 T cell receptor beta chains in this list originate from one sample, sequenced in a study of blood T cell repertoires in COVID-19 (TCRdb year 2020). Preparation of the library involved the immunoSEQ multiplex PCR assay. TCRdb's version of the immuneACCESS table is confined to in-frame rearrangements and falls short of the full clone set. An unresolved V gene accounts for under half of the shortfall where checked; the remainder is of unknown origin. This sample holds 130,000 or so clones; around 89% were observed only once. The ten largest clones represent 18% of the sample. The source material was peripheral blood. These receptors were obtained from a man aged 50-59 years with active or convalescent COVID-19.

CDR3 loop: CASIPSLREDQPQHF. Written as DNA, the CDR3 is TGTGCCAGTATCCCGAGTTTACGAGAGGATCAGCCCCAGCATTTT. The V call is TRBV19, the J call TRBJ1-5; D remains unclear. V lost 7 bases to trimming and J lost 5 bases, with 18 bases between them. Germline V lookup: CDR1 LNHDA, CDR2 SQIVND (reference sequence). This CDR3 has 15 residues.

V is TRBV18 and J is TRBJ2-2; D is uncertain. CDR1 and CDR2 from the germline V gene are KGHSH and LQKENI. V dropped 6 bases and J dropped 3 bases, with 14 bases sitting between them. This CDR3 spans 15 amino acids. The CDR3 here is CASSQTRQDTGELFF. The CDR3 coding sequence is TGTGCCAGCTCGCAAACGAGACAAGACACCGGGGAGCTGTTTTTT. The whole variable domain, remainder taken from reference TRBV18 and TRBJ2-2, is NAGVMQNPRHLVRRRGQEARLRCSPMKGHSHVYWYRQLPEEGLKFMVYLQKENIIDESGMPKERFSAEFPKEGPSILRIQQVVRGDSAAYFCASSQTRQDTGELFFGEGSRLTVL.

CDR3 coding DNA: TGTGCCAGCTCAACCGGGAGGAACACTGAAGCTTTCTTT. Translation: CASSTGRNTEAFF. The rearrangement links TRBV18 to TRBJ1-1; no reliable D call. Germline CDR1 is KGHSH and CDR2 is LQKENI. V was pared by 5 bases and J by 1 base, with 8 bases between. The length of the CDR3 is 13 residues.

The V call is TRBV5-1, the J call TRBJ1-6, with D unclear. Trimming removed 1 base at V and 0 bases at J, with 11 bases between. This CDR3 has 17 residues. The germline V gene encodes CDR1 SGHRS and CDR2 YFSETQ. As DNA, the CDR3 is TGCGCCAGCAGCTTGTACCAAACGAGCTCCTATAATTCACCCCTCCACTTT. It codes for CASSLYQTSSYNSPLHF. Full variable domain (remainder filled in from reference TRBV5-1 and TRBJ1-6): KAGVTQTPRYLIKTRGQQVTLSCSPISGHRSVSWYQQTPGQGLQFLFEYFSETQRNKGNFPGRFSGRQFSNSRSEMNVSTLELGDSALYLCASSLYQTSSYNSPLHFGNGTRLTVT.

The chain links TRBV19 to TRBJ2-5, with 9 bases that match TRBD1. Germline CDR1 is LNHDA and CDR2 is SQIVND (reference sequence). This CDR3 has 18 amino acids. V trimming: 3 bases; J trimming: 4 bases; junction bases outside the gene matches: 15. In DNA form, the CDR3 reads TGTGCCAGTAGTATGGTCTACGGGGGACAGGGCATAGGAGAGACCCAGTACTTC. This gives the protein CASSMVYGGQGIGETQYF.

This clone showed up just once. The chain carries TRBV19 and TRBJ1-1; possible D gene TRBD1, 6 bases. The V gene's germline CDR1 is LNHDA and CDR2 SQIVND (reference sequence). The CDR3 sequence is 13 residues long. V shed 0 bases and J shed 9 bases, with 11 bases lying between them. CDR3 in amino acids: CASSIDGQYQAFF. The CDR3 DNA sequence: TGTGCCAGTAGTATAGACGGACAGTACCAAGCTTTCTTT.

The rearrangement uses TRBV9 and TRBJ2-5; the match to TRBD1 covers 7 bases. Germline CDR1 and CDR2: SGDLS and YYNGEE. V gave up 6 bases and J gave up 3 bases; unmatched junction bases: 5. This CDR3 contains 13 residues. The CDR3 is CASTTDREETQYF. CDR3 in DNA: TGTGCCAGCACCACCGACAGGGAAGAGACCCAGTACTTC.

The chain carries TRBV11-2 and TRBJ1-1, with 7 bases fitting TRBD1. The V and J ends lost 4 bases and 0 bases, in that order; junction bases with no gene match: 5. This CDR3 comprises 15 residues. The germline CDR1 and CDR2 sequences are SGHAT and FQNNGV. CDR3 coding DNA: TGTGCCAGCAGCTCGACGGGACAGATGAACACTGAAGCTTTCTTT. Translation gives CASSSTGQMNTEAFF.

The chain combines TRBV5-1 with TRBJ2-3; TRBD2 aligns across 7 bases. Germline CDR1 and CDR2: SGHRS and YFSETQ. The CDR3 totals 16 residues. V trimming: 0 bases; J trimming: 2 bases; junction bases outside the gene matches: 6. In nucleotides, the CDR3 is TGCGCCAGCAGCTTGGTTGCGGGAGTTGACACAGATACGCAGTATTTT. It specifies CASSLVAGVDTDTQYF. Together with reference TRBV5-1 and TRBJ2-3, the CDR3 gives the full variable domain: KAGVTQTPRYLIKTRGQQVTLSCSPISGHRSVSWYQQTPGQGLQFLFEYFSETQRNKGNFPGRFSGRQFSNSRSEMNVSTLELGDSALYLCASSLVAGVDTDTQYFGPGTRLTVL.

This chain joins TRBV5-1 and TRBJ2-1, with 16 bases aligning to TRBD2. V was pared by 7 bases and J by 7 bases, with 8 bases of the junction left unmatched. The CDR3 is made up of 16 amino acids. Germline values: CDR1 SGHRS, CDR2 YFSETQ. The CDR3 here is CASLLGTSGGANEQFF. The CDR3, as DNA: TGCGCCAGCTTACTAGGGACTAGCGGGGGGGCGAATGAGCAGTTCTTC.

The chain has TRBV6-2 or TRBV6-3 and TRBJ2-3; 7 bases align to TRBD2. The germline V gene encodes CDR1 MNHEY and CDR2 SVGEGT. J gave up 1 base and V 2 bases, and 18 bases lay outside the gene matches. The CDR3 sequence is 20 residues long. DNA of the CDR3: TGTGCCAGCAGTTACCGGCTGGCTAGCGGCTACTCACGGGGCACAGATACGCAGTATTTT. Amino acid sequence: CASSYRLASGYSRGTDTQYF.

J is TRBJ1-4 and V is TRBV28; the D gene is possibly TRBD1 (6 bases). Trimming pared 3 bases from V and 3 bases from J, leaving 8 bases between. In germline, CDR1 is MDHEN, CDR2 SYDVKM. The CDR3 loop spans 14 amino acids. The CDR3 reads CASSFSGANEKLFF. In DNA form, the CDR3 reads TGTGCCAGCAGTTTTTCAGGGGCTAATGAAAAACTGTTTTTT.

The chain links TRBV11-2 to TRBJ2-1; 8 nucleotides align to TRBD2. Germline V gives CDR1 SGHAT, CDR2 FQNNGV. There are 15 residues in the CDR3. J lost 5 bases, V lost 1 base, and 4 bases had no gene match. The CDR3 DNA follows: TGTGCCAGCAGCTTAGGGCGGGGGGCGCACAATGAGCAGTTCTTC. Translated, it gives CASSLGRGAHNEQFF.

This clone was seen a few times. The chain uses TRBV12-3 or TRBV12-4 and TRBJ2-1; no clear D gene. The CDR3 extends over 13 amino acids. The V end was cut by 5 bases, the J end by 10 bases, with 15 bases between. The CDR3 DNA is TGTGCCAGCAGTCAGAGTTTGGGTAGCGAGCAGTTCTTC. Its protein product is CASSQSLGSEQFF.

The gene calls are TRBV5-6 and TRBJ1-2; D unresolved. The CDR3 is made up of 17 amino acids. Looked up from germline, CDR1 is SGHDT and CDR2 is YYEEEE. V was trimmed by 0 bases and J by 2 bases, leaving 17 bases between them. The DNA for the CDR3 is TGTGCCAGCAGCTTGGTTTTCCAAGTCACTTTGAACTATGGCTACACCTTC. It encodes CASSLVFQVTLNYGYTF.

The V call is TRBV10-2, the J call TRBJ2-7; possibly TRBD1 for D (6 bases). The length of the CDR3 is 13 residues. Trimming shortened V by 6 bases and J by 5 bases, and 14 bases separated the two germline ends. Looked up from germline, CDR1 is WSHSY and CDR2 is SAAADI. CDR3 coding DNA: TGCGCCAGCAGAAAAGCAGGGGTGGACGAGCAGTACTTC. It specifies CASRKAGVDEQYF.

This clone has just a few counts. V is TRBV3-1 (or the pseudogene TRBV3-2) and J is TRBJ2-3; the match to TRBD2 covers 15 bases. Germline assignment: CDR1 LGHDT and CDR2 YNNKEL (reference sequence). Trimming removed 8 bases from V and 1 base from J; junction bases left unmatched: 7. CDR3 length: 17 residues. The DNA for the CDR3 is TGTGCCAGCGGGACTAGCGGGGGGACAGACCGCACAGATACGCAGTATTTT. Protein: CASGTSGGTDRTDTQYF.

J is TRBJ2-3 and V is TRBV5-1; a possible D gene is TRBD2 (6 bases). The V end was cut by 4 bases, the J end by 0 bases, with 15 bases between. Germline CDR1 is SGHRS and CDR2 is YFSETQ. The CDR3 has 16 residues. In DNA, the CDR3 is TGCGCCAGCAGCCTACAAGGAAGCGGGAGCACAGATACGCAGTATTTT. Translation: CASSLQGSGSTDTQYF.

This clone came up a few times. The CDR3 reads CASSRDRGDYGYTF. The CDR3 DNA reads as TGTGCCAGCAGTAGGGACAGGGGTGACTATGGCTACACCTTC. The V and J genes are TRBV6-4 and TRBJ1-2; 10 bases agree with TRBD1. V was pared by 5 bases and J by 3 bases, with 3 bases of the junction left unmatched. The CDR3 has 14 amino acids. CDR1 MRHNA and CDR2 SNTAGT come from the germline V gene.

J is TRBJ2-7 and V is TRBV18; 7 positions match TRBD1. The CDR3 sequence is 16 residues long. In germline, CDR1 is KGHSH, CDR2 LQKENI. V lost 3 bases, J lost 8 bases, and 16 bases stayed unmatched. CDR3 nucleotides: TGTGCCAGCTCACCTGAATTTGGGGGACAGACTCTGAAGCAGTACTTC. This translates into CASSPEFGGQTLKQYF.

The chain has TRBV11-3 and TRBJ2-1; a possible D gene is TRBD2 (7 bases). The CDR3 length is 13 residues. CDR1 and CDR2 from the germline V gene are SGHNT and YENEEA. Trimming took 5 bases from V and 7 from J, leaving 12 bases between them. CDR3 in amino acids: CASSRTRGNEQFF. CDR3 nucleotide sequence: TGTGCCAGCAGCAGGACTAGGGGGAATGAGCAGTTCTTC.

CDR3 sequence reads: CASKTGEAVQETQYF. CDR3 nucleotide sequence: TGTGCCAGCAAAACAGGGGAGGCTGTACAAGAGACCCAGTACTTC. The rearrangement links TRBV6-5 to TRBJ2-5; weak D call: TRBD1 (7 bases). In germline, CDR1 is MNHEY, CDR2 SVGAGI. V gave up 7 bases and J gave up 2 bases, with 17 bases separating them. CDR3 size: 15 residues.

The chain employs TRBV3-1 (or the pseudogene TRBV3-2) and TRBJ1-2, with D possibly TRBD1 on 6 matching bases. V was cut by 2 bases and J by 6 bases, with 13 bases left in between. Germline V gene sequence: CDR1 LGHDT, CDR2 YNNKEL (reference sequence). The CDR3 runs 14 residues. Here the CDR3 reads CASSQREQGHGYTF. In DNA form, the CDR3 reads TGTGCCAGCAGCCAAAGGGAACAGGGTCATGGCTACACCTTC.

The rearrangement joins TRBV4-1 to TRBJ2-7, with 9 bases fitting TRBD2. The CDR3 spans 15 residues. The V and J ends lost 0 bases and 8 bases, in that order; junction bases with no gene match: 8. Germline V lookup: CDR1 MGHRA, CDR2 YSYEKL. CDR3 bases: TGCGCCAGCAGCCAAGATTGGGGACTAGCACAGAAGCAGTACTTC. The encoded protein is CASSQDWGLAQKQYF.

The genes are TRBV6-5 and TRBJ2-1; the D gene is possibly TRBD1 (5 bases). Germline V CDR1 and CDR2: MNHEY, SVGAGI. Trimming cost V 2 bases and J 8 bases, with 10 bases left between them. The CDR3 contains 13 residues. Here the CDR3 reads CASSYVGRDEQFF. Written as DNA, the CDR3 is TGTGCCAGCAGTTACGTCGGCAGGGATGAGCAGTTCTTC.

J is TRBJ2-1 and V is TRBV7-2, with D perhaps matching TRBD1 (7 bases). Trimming took off 5 bases at V and 6 bases at J, with 14 bases between the two ends. The CDR3 is 14 residues long. Looked up from germline, CDR1 is SGHTA and CDR2 is FQGNSA. The CDR3 region is CASSRGTAANEQFF. The CDR3 DNA reads as TGTGCCAGCAGCCGCGGGACAGCCGCCAATGAGCAGTTCTTC. The full variable domain, completed using reference TRBV7-2 and TRBJ2-1, is GAGVSQSPSNKVTEKGKDVELRCDPISGHTALYWYRQSLGQGLEFLIYFQGNSAPDKSGLPSDRFSAERTGGSVSTLTIQRTQQEDSAVYLCASSRGTAANEQFFGPGTRLTVL.